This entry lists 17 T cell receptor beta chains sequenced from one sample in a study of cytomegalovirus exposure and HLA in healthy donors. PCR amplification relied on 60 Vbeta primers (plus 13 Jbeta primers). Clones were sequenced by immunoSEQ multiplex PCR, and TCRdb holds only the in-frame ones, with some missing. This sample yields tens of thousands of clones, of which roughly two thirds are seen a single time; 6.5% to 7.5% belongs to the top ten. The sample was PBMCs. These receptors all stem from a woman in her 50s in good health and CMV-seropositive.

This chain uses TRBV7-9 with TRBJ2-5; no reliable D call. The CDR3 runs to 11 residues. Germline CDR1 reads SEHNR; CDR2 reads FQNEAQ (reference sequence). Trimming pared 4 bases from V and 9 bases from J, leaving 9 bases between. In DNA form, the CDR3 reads TGTGCCAGCAGCTCCGACCGGGCCCAGTACTTC. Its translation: CASSSDRAQYF.

DNA for the CDR3: TGTGCCGGCACAGTTACAGGGGGCCGCTATGGCTACACCTTC. Translated, it gives CAGTVTGGRYGYTF. The chain uses TRBV18 and TRBJ1-2, with 9 bases lining up with TRBD1. This CDR3 contains 14 residues. From germline, CDR1 is KGHSH and CDR2 LQKENI. Losses at the gene ends were 11 bases for V and 4 bases for J; bases not matched to a gene: 11.

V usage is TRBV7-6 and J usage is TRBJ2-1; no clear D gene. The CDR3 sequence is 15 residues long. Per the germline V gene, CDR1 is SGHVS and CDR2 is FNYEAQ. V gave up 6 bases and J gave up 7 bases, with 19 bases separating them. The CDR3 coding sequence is TGTGCCAGCAGTGCAGACGAGGCGGTTGGGAATGAGCAGTTCTTC. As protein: CASSADEAVGNEQFF.

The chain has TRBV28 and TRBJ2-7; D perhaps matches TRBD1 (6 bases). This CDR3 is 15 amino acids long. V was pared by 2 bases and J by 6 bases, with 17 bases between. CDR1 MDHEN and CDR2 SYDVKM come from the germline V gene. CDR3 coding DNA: TGTGCCAGCAGTTTACGGGACAACGAGGGGTCCGAGCAGTACGTC. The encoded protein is CASSLRDNEGSEQYV.

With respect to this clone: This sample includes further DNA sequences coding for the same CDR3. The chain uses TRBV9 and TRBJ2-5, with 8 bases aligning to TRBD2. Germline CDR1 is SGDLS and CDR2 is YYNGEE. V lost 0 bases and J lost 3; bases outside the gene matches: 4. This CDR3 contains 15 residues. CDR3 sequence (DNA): TGTGCCAGCAGCGTAGATGGGCGGGGGGAAGAGACCCAGTACTTC. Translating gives CASSVDGRGEETQYF.

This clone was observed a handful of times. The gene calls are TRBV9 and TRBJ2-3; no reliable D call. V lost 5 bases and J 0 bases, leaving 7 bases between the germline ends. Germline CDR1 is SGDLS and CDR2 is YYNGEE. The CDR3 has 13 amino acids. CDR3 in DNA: TGTGCCAGCAGTCCTTTGAGCACAGATACGCAGTATTTT. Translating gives CASSPLSTDTQYF.

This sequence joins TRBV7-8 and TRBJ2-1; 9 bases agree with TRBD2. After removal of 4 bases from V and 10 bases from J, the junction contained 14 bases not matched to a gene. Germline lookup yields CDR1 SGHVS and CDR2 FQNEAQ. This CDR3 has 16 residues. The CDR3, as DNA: TGTGCCAGCAGCTACTTTAGTCTAGCGGGGCAGGGGGAGCAGTTCTTC. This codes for CASSYFSLAGQGEQFF. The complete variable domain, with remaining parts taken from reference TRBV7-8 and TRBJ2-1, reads GAGVSQSPRYKVAKRGQDVALRCDPISGHVSLFWYQQALGQGPEFLTYFQNEAQLDKSGLPSDRFFAERPEGSVSTLKIQRTQQEDSAVYLCASSYFSLAGQGEQFFGPGTRLTVL.

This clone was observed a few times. The CDR3 coding sequence is TGTGCCAGCAGTTACTCTTGGCAGGCCGACTATGGCTACACCTTC. This codes for CASSYSWQADYGYTF. The J gene is TRBJ1-2, the V gene TRBV6-6; no definite D call. Trimming cost V 0 bases and J 3 bases, with 11 bases left between them. The CDR3 is 15 amino acids. In germline, CDR1 is MNHNY, CDR2 SVGAGI (reference sequence).

In nucleotides, the CDR3 is TGCGCCAGCAGCCCCCCGACTAGCGGGGGGTCGAACACCGGGGAGCTGTTTTTT. Translation gives CASSPPTSGGSNTGELFF. The V call is TRBV4-1, the J call TRBJ2-2; TRBD2 aligns across 13 bases. CDR3 length equals 18 residues. CDR1 is MGHRA and CDR2 is YSYEKL in the germline V gene. V shed 4 bases, J shed 0 bases, and the junction held 5 bases outside the gene matches.

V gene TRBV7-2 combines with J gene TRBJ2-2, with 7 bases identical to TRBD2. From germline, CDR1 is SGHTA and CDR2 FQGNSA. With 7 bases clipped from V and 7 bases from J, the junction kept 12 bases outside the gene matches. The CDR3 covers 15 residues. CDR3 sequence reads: CASTLPGLVGGELFF. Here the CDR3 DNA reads TGTGCCAGCACTCTCCCCGGACTAGTCGGCGGGGAGCTGTTTTTT.

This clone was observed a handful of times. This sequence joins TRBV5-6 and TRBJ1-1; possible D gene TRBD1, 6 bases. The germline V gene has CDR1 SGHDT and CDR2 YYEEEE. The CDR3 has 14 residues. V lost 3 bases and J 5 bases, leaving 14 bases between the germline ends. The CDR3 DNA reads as TGTGCCAGCAGCTCCCCAGGGGCAGGTACTGAAGCTTTCTTT. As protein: CASSSPGAGTEAFF.

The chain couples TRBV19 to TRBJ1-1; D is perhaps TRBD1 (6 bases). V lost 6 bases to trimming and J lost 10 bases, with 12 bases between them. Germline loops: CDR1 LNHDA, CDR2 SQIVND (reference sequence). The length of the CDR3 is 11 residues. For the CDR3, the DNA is TGTGCCAGTAGCAAACAGGGTAGAGCTTTCTTT. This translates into CASSKQGRAFF.

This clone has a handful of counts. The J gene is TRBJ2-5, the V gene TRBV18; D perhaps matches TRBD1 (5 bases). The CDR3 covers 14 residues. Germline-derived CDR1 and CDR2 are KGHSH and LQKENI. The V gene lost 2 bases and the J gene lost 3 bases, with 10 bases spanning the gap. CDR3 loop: CASSPGALKETQYF. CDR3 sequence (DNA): TGTGCCAGCTCACCAGGGGCGCTTAAAGAGACCCAGTACTTC.

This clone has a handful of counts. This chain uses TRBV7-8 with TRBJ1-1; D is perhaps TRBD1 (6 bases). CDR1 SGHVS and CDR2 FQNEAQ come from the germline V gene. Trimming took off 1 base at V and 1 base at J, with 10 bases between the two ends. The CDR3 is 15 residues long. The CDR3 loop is CASSLVGAENTEAFF. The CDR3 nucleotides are TGTGCCAGCAGCTTAGTGGGGGCGGAGAACACTGAAGCTTTCTTT.

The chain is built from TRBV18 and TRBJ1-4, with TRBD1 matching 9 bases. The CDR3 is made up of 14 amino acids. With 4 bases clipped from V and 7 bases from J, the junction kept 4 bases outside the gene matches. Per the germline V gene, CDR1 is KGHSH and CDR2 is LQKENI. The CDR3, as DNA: TGTGCCAGCTCACTCACAGGGGGCGGTGAAAAACTGTTTTTT. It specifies CASSLTGGGEKLFF.

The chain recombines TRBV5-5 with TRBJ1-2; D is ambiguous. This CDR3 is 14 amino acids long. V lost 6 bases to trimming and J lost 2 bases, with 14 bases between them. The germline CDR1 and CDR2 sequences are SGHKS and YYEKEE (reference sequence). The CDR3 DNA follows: TGTGCCAGCACCGAGGAGGGAATAAACTATGGCTACACCTTC. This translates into CASTEEGINYGYTF.

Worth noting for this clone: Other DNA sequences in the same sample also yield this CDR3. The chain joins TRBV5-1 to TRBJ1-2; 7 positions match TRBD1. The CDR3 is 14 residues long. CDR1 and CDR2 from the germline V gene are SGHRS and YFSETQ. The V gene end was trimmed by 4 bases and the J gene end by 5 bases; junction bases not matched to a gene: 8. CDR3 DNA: TGCGCCAGCAGCAGGGACAGAGAACTTTATGGCTACACCTTC. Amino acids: CASSRDRELYGYTF.